A single sample is the source of the 25 T cell receptor beta chains below, sequenced in a study of shared clonotypes between healthy human individuals (TCRdb year 2020). The receptor library was made with the immunoSEQ multiplex PCR assay. TCRdb's version of the immuneACCESS table is confined to in-frame rearrangements and falls short of the full clone set. An unresolved V gene accounts for under half of the shortfall where checked; the remainder is of unknown origin. The sample table shows millions of clones, and about 92% are seen once. More than 0.12% of the sample comes from the top ten. Sequencing used naive CD4+ T cells sorted from blood. This sample's cell subset or site label indicates: CD45RA+ positively selected. Every receptor here comes from a man aged 18-30 years in good health.

This chain uses TRBV7-9 with TRBJ1-1; no reliable D call. CDR3 length: 11 amino acids. Trimming cost V 1 base and J 10 bases, with 7 bases left between them. Germline CDR1 is SEHNR and CDR2 is FQNEAQ (reference sequence). The CDR3 DNA sequence: TGTGCCAGCAGCTTAGATCCAGGAGCTTTCTTT. Residues: CASSLDPGAFF.

The chain links TRBV10-1 to TRBJ1-3; maybe TRBD1 (6 bases). Germline V gives CDR1 WNHNN, CDR2 SYGVQD (reference sequence). The CDR3 is made up of 14 amino acids. The V end lost 8 bases, the J end lost 1 base, and 12 bases lay between the germline ends. The CDR3 nucleotides read TGCGCCAGCGTAGCACAGGGTTCTGGAAACACCATATATTTT. Its protein product is CASVAQGSGNTIYF.

The V call is TRBV5-1, the J call TRBJ1-2; D unclear. The CDR3 runs 12 residues. CDR1 is SGHRS, CDR2 YFSETQ, per germline. The V end lost 3 bases, the J end lost 6 bases, and 9 bases lay between the germline ends. The CDR3 sequence is CASSSSLDGYTF. The DNA for the CDR3 is TGCGCCAGCAGCTCCTCCCTAGATGGCTACACCTTC.

Only a few counts were recorded for this clone. Other nucleotide sequences in the sample specify the same CDR3. This chain connects TRBV6-6 to TRBJ1-5; 7 nucleotides match TRBD1. Germline CDR1 is MNHNY and CDR2 is SVGAGI (reference sequence). After removal of 6 bases from V and 5 bases from J, the junction contained 4 bases not matched to a gene. The CDR3 covers 13 residues. The CDR3 nucleotides are TGTGCCAGCAGCTATCAGGGGGATCAGCCCCAGCATTTT. It translates to CASSYQGDQPQHF.

The rearrangement links TRBV5-1 to TRBJ1-5; D is unclear. The germline V gene encodes CDR1 SGHRS and CDR2 YFSETQ. Trimming removed 4 bases from V and 2 bases from J, with 7 bases in between. CDR3 length: 13 residues. As DNA, the CDR3 is TGCGCCAGCAGCCAAGAAGGCAATCAGCCCCAGCATTTT. Encoded protein: CASSQEGNQPQHF.

This clone occurred once. This sequence joins TRBV6-1 and TRBJ1-2; no reliable D call. The CDR3 contains 14 residues. V dropped 7 bases and J dropped 4 bases, with 16 bases sitting between them. Germline CDR1 reads MNHNS; CDR2 reads SASEGT. DNA for the CDR3: TGTGCCAGCACTAGGGCAGGCTCGAGCTATGGCTACACCTTC. Amino acid sequence: CASTRAGSSYGYTF.

This chain links TRBV6-5 with TRBJ1-5; no reliable D call. Germline-derived CDR1 and CDR2 are MNHEY and SVGAGI. CDR3 length: 14 residues. V was cut by 5 bases and J by 5 bases, with 13 bases left in between. DNA of the CDR3: TGTGCCAGCAGTCCCCGGGCCTTTCATCAGCCCCAGCATTTT. As protein: CASSPRAFHQPQHF.

The chain carries TRBV30 and TRBJ1-2; D ambiguous. The CDR3 has 11 residues. The germline gives CDR1 GTSNPN, CDR2 SVGIG (reference sequence). V dropped 8 bases and J dropped 4 bases, with 11 bases sitting between them. DNA of the CDR3: TGTGCCAGCAGGAGAAGCTATGGCTACACCTTC. This codes for CASRRSYGYTF.

As for this clone: The sample contains more than one DNA sequence encoding this CDR3. This sequence joins TRBV28 and TRBJ1-2; 7 bases are a match to TRBD1. The CDR3 covers 14 residues. Per germline, CDR1 MDHEN and CDR2 SYDVKM. The trim removed 2 bases at V and 2 bases at J, leaving 2 bases unmatched. The CDR3 sequence: CASSLEQGNYGYTF. The CDR3 nucleotides are TGTGCCAGCAGTTTAGAACAGGGGAACTATGGCTACACCTTC.

The chain carries TRBV6-1 and TRBJ2-4; TRBD1 is a possible D gene (5 bases). There are 11 residues in the CDR3. V shed 6 bases and J shed 6 bases, with 6 bases lying between them. Germline V lookup: CDR1 MNHNS, CDR2 SASEGT. Here the CDR3 reads CASRGVNIQYF. CDR3 nucleotides: TGTGCCAGCAGAGGGGTAAACATTCAGTACTTC.

This clone was observed once. This sequence joins TRBV7-9 and TRBJ2-2; D gene uncertain. The germline V gene encodes CDR1 SEHNR and CDR2 FQNEAQ (reference sequence). The CDR3 totals 14 residues. V gave up 5 bases and J gave up 5 bases, with 12 bases separating them. DNA of the CDR3: TGTGCCAGCAGCCCGCGAATGGGGACCGGGGAGCTGTTTTTT. Amino acid sequence: CASSPRMGTGELFF.

V gene TRBV5-5 combines with J gene TRBJ2-5; D is possibly TRBD1 or TRBD2 (5 bases each). The V and J ends lost 4 bases and 6 bases respectively, with 22 bases between them. The CDR3 spans 16 residues. The germline gives CDR1 SGHKS, CDR2 YYEKEE (reference sequence). Here the CDR3 reads CASSHPTVSRVKTQYF. The DNA for the CDR3 is TGTGCCAGCAGCCACCCGACAGTTTCGAGGGTGAAGACCCAGTACTTC.

The chain links TRBV6-1 to TRBJ2-1; D ambiguous. The CDR3 covers 15 residues. Per the germline V gene, CDR1 is MNHNS and CDR2 is SASEGT. The V gene lost 7 bases and the J gene lost 0 bases, with 13 bases spanning the gap. The DNA of the CDR3 is TGTGCCAGCACCCGACAAGTAAGCTCCTACAATGAGCAGTTCTTC. It codes for CASTRQVSSYNEQFF.

CDR3 residues: CAWSATGEQFF. The CDR3 DNA reads as TGTGCCTGGAGCGCGACAGGGGAGCAGTTCTTC. V and J are TRBV30 and TRBJ2-1, with 7 bases aligning to TRBD1. In germline, CDR1 is GTSNPN, CDR2 SVGIG (reference sequence). The CDR3 covers 11 residues. Trimming cost V 3 bases and J 10 bases; bases outside gene matches: 3.

The chain couples TRBV14 to TRBJ1-6; D is possibly TRBD1 (5 bases). The germline V gene has CDR1 SGHDN and CDR2 FVKESK. The CDR3 totals 15 residues. Trimming took off 3 bases at V and 16 bases at J, with 22 bases between the two ends. The CDR3: CASSHSGTAFRVLHF. As DNA, the CDR3 is TGTGCCAGCAGCCATTCCGGGACTGCCTTTAGGGTGCTCCACTTT.

V gene TRBV5-6 combines with J gene TRBJ1-5, with 7 bases fitting TRBD1. CDR3 length: 15 amino acids. Trimming at V came to 4 bases and at J to 4 bases, leaving 8 bases not matched to a gene. Germline CDR1 and CDR2: SGHDT and YYEEEE. The CDR3 coding sequence is TGTGCCAGCAGCCGGGAAGGGGGCCGGAATCAGCCCCAGCATTTT. Protein: CASSREGGRNQPQHF.

This rearrangement joins TRBV6-5 to TRBJ1-2; D might be TRBD1 (5 bases). The CDR3 sequence is 14 residues long. Germline V lookup: CDR1 MNHEY, CDR2 SVGAGI. Trimming shortened V by 6 bases and J by 4 bases, and 15 bases separated the two germline ends. Here the CDR3 DNA reads TGTGCCAGCAGCTCCCCCGGGACGGCCTATGGCTACACCTTC. Translating it yields CASSSPGTAYGYTF.

This sequence joins TRBV7-3 and TRBJ2-5; D gene ambiguous. Germline CDR1 and CDR2: SGHTA and FQGTGA. V was pared by 1 base and J by 5 bases, with 14 bases between. This CDR3 spans 15 amino acids. The CDR3 is CASSLSGWVLETQYF. The CDR3 bases are TGTGCCAGCAGCTTAAGTGGTTGGGTTTTGGAGACCCAGTACTTC.

V gene TRBV19 combines with J gene TRBJ1-5, with TRBD1 identical over 10 bases. Germline V gene sequence: CDR1 LNHDA, CDR2 SQIVND (reference sequence). The CDR3 has 16 amino acids. With 6 bases clipped from V and 1 base from J, the junction kept 6 bases outside the gene matches. In DNA, the CDR3 is TGTGCCAGTAGCCGACAGGGGGCGCCGAGCAATCAGCCCCAGCATTTT. Translation: CASSRQGAPSNQPQHF.

The rearrangement links TRBV7-2 to TRBJ2-1; 10 bases align to TRBD2. V was clipped by 3 bases and J by 0 bases; unmatched bases: 8. The length of the CDR3 is 18 residues. Germline V gene sequence: CDR1 SGHTA, CDR2 FQGNSA. The CDR3 region is CASSFPAGGSGSYNEQFF. The CDR3 nucleotides read TGTGCCAGCAGCTTCCCAGCGGGAGGGTCGGGCTCCTACAATGAGCAGTTCTTC.

The chain couples TRBV5-1 to TRBJ1-2; D uncertain. CDR3 length: 14 amino acids. Germline loops: CDR1 SGHRS, CDR2 YFSETQ. V dropped 0 bases and J dropped 6 bases, with 12 bases sitting between them. The CDR3: CASSLGSIGDGYTF. DNA of the CDR3: TGCGCCAGCAGCTTGGGGTCCATTGGGGATGGCTACACCTTC.

The rearrangement uses TRBV29-1 and TRBJ1-3, with D uncertain. The V end was cut by 8 bases, the J end by 0 bases, with 23 bases between. This CDR3 is 17 amino acids long. Germline CDR1 is SQVTM and CDR2 is ANQGSEA. In DNA form, the CDR3 reads TGCAGCCCCTCGAGGGATCGGGTGGGTTTCTCTGGAAACACCATATATTTT. It codes for CSPSRDRVGFSGNTIYF.

The J gene is TRBJ2-7, the V gene TRBV6-5; TRBD1 is a possible D gene (5 bases). From germline, CDR1 is MNHEY and CDR2 SVGAGI. Deletions cut 0 bases from V and 3 bases from J, with 12 bases between. The CDR3 spans 15 residues. In nucleotides, the CDR3 is TGTGCCAGCAGTTACTCGAGACAGTTCGACTACGAGCAGTACTTC. Encoded protein: CASSYSRQFDYEQYF.

The chain is built from TRBV10-1 and TRBJ2-5; tentative D call: TRBD2 (6 bases). From germline, CDR1 is WNHNN and CDR2 SYGVQD (reference sequence). The CDR3 is made up of 14 amino acids. Between the trimmed V and J ends, which lost 11 bases and 3 bases, there was a span of 19 bases. CDR3 sequence: CAPLEGLDEETQYF. The CDR3 DNA follows: TGCGCCCCTTTGGAGGGGCTGGACGAAGAGACCCAGTACTTC.

This chain's CDR3 is CASSYKLGQAQTQYF. The CDR3 DNA sequence: TGTGCCAGCAGCTACAAATTGGGACAGGCCCAGACCCAGTACTTC. The chain uses TRBV7-9 and TRBJ2-5; 8 bases are shared with TRBD1. Losses at the gene ends were 4 bases for V and 6 bases for J; bases not matched to a gene: 10. Germline V CDR1 and CDR2: SEHNR, FQNEAQ (reference sequence). The CDR3 consists of 15 residues.